Sequencing of this T cell receptor beta chain was carried out in a study of T cells in tumors after PD-1 blockade (dated by TCRdb to 2018 to 2020). Study-wide context: Patients with prior checkpoint blockade, systemic immunosuppressant use, or recent radiotherapy or other anti-cancer therapy within 4 weeks were excluded. Pembrolizumab 200 mg every 3 weeks or cemiplimab 350 mg every 2 weeks was administered to patients. A subset of patients also received ongoing daily vismodegib 150 mg during anti-PD-1 treatment. On average, tumor samples yielded 20,000 to 30,000 TCR templates (range about 554-100,000) and 6,000 or so unique clonotypes, roughly 21-fold deeper than single-cell TCR sequencing. Paired single-cell RNA and TCR sequencing was done in the study on site-matched tumors from patients with BCC or SCC, both before and after anti-PD-1 therapy. RECIST version 1.1 was used to assess clinical response.

The cysteine opens and the phenylalanine closes a CDR3 of 15 amino acids. Only CDR3 DNA is held: 45 bases, read in frame from base 1. Trimming removed 6 bases from V and 0 bases from J; the gene matches leave 2 bases unexplained. The CDR1 and CDR2 encoded by the germline V gene are SGHVS and FQNEAQ. The sample's time point label, decoded: before anti-PD-1 therapy. Before and after PD-1 blockade, tumor biopsies came from the same primary tumor, making the samples site-matched. For bulk TCRbeta sequencing, genomic DNA was extracted from tumor biopsies or peripheral blood, and input amounts ranged from about 600 ng to 6,004 ng. To increase sensitivity for rare clonotypes compared with single-cell TCR sequencing, remaining biopsy material was subjected to bulk TCRbeta sequencing. All patients had histologically proven advanced or metastatic basal or squamous cell carcinoma and were poor candidates for surgical resection. Serial tumor biopsies were taken during anti-PD-1 treatment from the 4 patients comprising the squamous cell carcinoma cohort. Fresh biopsies came from the site of the primary tumor, and part of the tissue was kept in RNAlater for exome and bulk TCR sequencing.

The immunoSEQ platform was used for deep TCRbeta sequencing. For the original study's pipeline: Only productive rearrangements were exported from the immunoSEQ Analyzer for further analysis. Clones with significant expansion or contraction between timepoints were called with a two-sided binomial test at Bonferroni-corrected P below 0.01. T cell phenotypes were assigned to bulk TCRbeta clonotypes by matching to single-cell RNA+TCR-seq clones sharing the same TCRbeta sequence. Tumor enrichment of a clone was calculated by dividing the clone's tumor frequency by the clone's PBMC frequency, both taken from bulk TCR sequencing. TCRs were sorted with GLIPH into specificity groups, meaning clusters of distinct TCRs that share CDR3 motifs and likely recognize common antigens. Sourced from immuneACCESS, this table was stored by TCRdb with only in-frame sequences that have V and J called. A share of the clones is absent; for the studies checked, an unresolved V gene accounts for under half, and the remainder has no known explanation. The D gene and trimming were derived from the DNA, and the V and J assignments and clone size from that table. A total of 10,000 to 15,000 clones appear in this sample, about 62% of them only once. The ten largest clones add up to roughly 28% of the sample.

As regards this clone: No antigen is known for it. Qualities for individual bases were not recorded, and no much larger clone is one base off.

What the work shows at the level of the full study, not this receptor alone: Clonal replacement appeared only between pre- and post-treatment samples, not between two pre-treatment samples, arguing against biopsy timing or location artifacts. Most exhausted CD8+ clones that expanded after therapy were novel clonotypes not detected before treatment, suggesting clonal replacement instead of reinvigoration of pre-existing clones. Roughly 41% of TCR clonotypes from the tumor were detected in blood, and certain novel exhausted tumor clones were present in blood collected before treatment, which suggests recruitment from the periphery. The source of novel T cell clones was not identified and could include lymphoid organs or rare unexpanded clones within the tumor or its periphery. In squamous cell carcinoma, 45% to 65% of expanded exhausted clones were novel versus about 27% of other expanded CD8+ clones.

The sequence is built from TRBV7-8 and TRBJ1-3; 10 of the junction bases match TRBD1. Source: tumor tissue, taken before anti-PD-1 treatment. The clonotype was recovered from a human donor with cutaneous squamous cell carcinoma. The DNA sequence reads TGTGCCAGCAGTAGGACAGGGGGCTCTGGAAACACCATATATTTT. This gives the protein CASSRTGGSGNTIYF.